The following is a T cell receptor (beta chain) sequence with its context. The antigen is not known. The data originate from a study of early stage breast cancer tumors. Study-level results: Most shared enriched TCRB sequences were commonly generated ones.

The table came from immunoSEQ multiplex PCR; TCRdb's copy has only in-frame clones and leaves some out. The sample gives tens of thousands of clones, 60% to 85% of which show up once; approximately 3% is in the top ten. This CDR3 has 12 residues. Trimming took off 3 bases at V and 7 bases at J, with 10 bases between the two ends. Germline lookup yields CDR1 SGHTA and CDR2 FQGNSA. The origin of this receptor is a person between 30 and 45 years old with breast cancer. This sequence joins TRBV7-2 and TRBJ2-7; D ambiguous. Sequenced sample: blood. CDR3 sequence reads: CASSFGGPEQYF. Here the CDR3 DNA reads TGTGCCAGCAGCTTTGGCGGCCCGGAGCAGTACTTC.